Listed here is a single TCR beta chain. The CDR3 totals 19 residues. The germline CDR1 and CDR2 sequences are LGHNA and YNFKEQ. Unmatched junction bases numbered 12, after V lost 0 bases and J lost 1 base. Profiled with immunoSEQ multiplex PCR; TCRdb holds only in-frame clones, not every one. The sample records some 170,000 clones, 80% to 90% being singletons. This sample is part of a study of cytomegalovirus exposure and HLA in healthy donors. The chain links TRBV4-2 to TRBJ2-7; 10 bases map to TRBD2. The TCR originated in a young woman in good health and CMV-seronegative. Sequencing was carried out using PBMCs. The CDR3 sequence: CASSQEGPWTSGISYEQYF. DNA for the CDR3: TGTGCCAGCAGCCAAGAGGGGCCGTGGACTAGCGGAATATCCTACGAGCAGTACTTC.